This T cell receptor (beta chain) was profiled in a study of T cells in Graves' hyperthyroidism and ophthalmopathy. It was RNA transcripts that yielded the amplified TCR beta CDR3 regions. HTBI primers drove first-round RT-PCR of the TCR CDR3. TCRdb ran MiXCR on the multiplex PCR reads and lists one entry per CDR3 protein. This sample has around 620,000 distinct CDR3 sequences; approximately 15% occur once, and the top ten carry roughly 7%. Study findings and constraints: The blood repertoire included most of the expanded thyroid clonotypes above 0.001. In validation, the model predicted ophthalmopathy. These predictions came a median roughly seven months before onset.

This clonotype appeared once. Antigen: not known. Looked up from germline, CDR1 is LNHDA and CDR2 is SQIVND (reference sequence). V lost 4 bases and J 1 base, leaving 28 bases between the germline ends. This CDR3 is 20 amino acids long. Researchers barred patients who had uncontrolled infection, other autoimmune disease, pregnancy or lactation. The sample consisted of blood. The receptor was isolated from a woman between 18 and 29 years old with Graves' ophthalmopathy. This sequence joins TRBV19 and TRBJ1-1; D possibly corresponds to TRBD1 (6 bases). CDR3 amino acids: CASSKTPLNLGGTGNTEAFF. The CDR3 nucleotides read TGTGCCAGTAGTAAAACCCCTCTAAATCTGGGGGGCACAGGGAACACTGAAGCTTTCTTT.